This TCR beta chain was identified in a study of T cells after yellow fever vaccination. Study overall: The fractions with low cell numbers were processed using SMART-Seq v4 Ultra Low Input.

V gave up 3 bases and J gave up 3 bases, with 12 bases separating them. The CDR3 covers 15 residues. CDR1 and CDR2 (germline): SGHTA, FQGNSA. TCRdb reprocessed the 5' RACE reads via MiXCR and lists one record per CDR3 protein. The data contain about 32,000 distinct CDR3 sequences, roughly a tenth of them singletons. This clonotype was seen many times. Here the sequenced sample was PBMCs, either bulk or a sorted T-cell subset (CD4+, CD8+, memory, or dextramer-sorted; not recorded which), taken less than 18 days after the first yellow fever vaccination. The sequence derives from a man between 18 and 29 years old who received the YFV17D yellow fever vaccine. V and J are TRBV7-2 and TRBJ2-1, with no clear D. Here the CDR3 reads CASSFLESFYNEQFF. The DNA of the CDR3 is TGTGCCAGCAGCTTTCTAGAGAGCTTCTACAATGAGCAGTTCTTC. Together with reference TRBV7-2 and TRBJ2-1, the CDR3 gives the full variable domain: GAGVSQSPSNKVTEKGKDVELRCDPISGHTALYWYRQSLGQGLEFLIYFQGNSAPDKSGLPSDRFSAERTGGSVSTLTIQRTQQEDSAVYLCASSFLESFYNEQFFGPGTRLTVL.